Below, 3 T cell receptor beta chains from the same sample are listed, as sequenced in a study of blood T cell repertoires in COVID-19. The protocol was immunoSEQ multiplex PCR, while the TCRdb copy is restricted to in-frame clones and leaves out a portion. The table shows fewer than 300,000 clones, with roughly 85% occurring only once. The sequenced sample was peripheral blood. These receptors were taken from a woman between 70 and 85 years old with active or convalescent COVID-19.

The chain combines TRBV28 with TRBJ1-1; 7 bases fit TRBD1. V shed 2 bases and J 6 bases; nucleotides not matched to a gene: 6. Germline assignment: CDR1 MDHEN and CDR2 SYDVKM. The length of the CDR3 is 14 residues. The DNA for the CDR3 is TGTGCCAGCAGTTTACCCACAACAGGGGCTGAAGCTTTCTTT. As protein: CASSLPTTGAEAFF.

The rearrangement uses TRBV5-4 and TRBJ2-4; 7 bases line up with TRBD1. Losses at the gene ends were 4 bases for V and 0 bases for J; bases not matched to a gene: 4. Germline-derived CDR1 and CDR2 are SGHNT and YYREEE (reference sequence). The CDR3 is 15 residues long. The CDR3 spells CASSVQGLAKNIQYF. As DNA, the CDR3 is TGTGCCAGCAGCGTACAGGGGTTAGCCAAAAACATTCAGTACTTC.

The genes are TRBV5-1 and TRBJ1-2; D uncertain. The CDR3 extends over 14 amino acids. Deletions cut 0 bases from V and 6 bases from J, with 12 bases between. Germline V gene sequence: CDR1 SGHRS, CDR2 YFSETQ. CDR3 residues: CASSLAEGRDGYTF. The CDR3 bases are TGCGCCAGCAGCTTGGCCGAAGGGAGGGATGGCTACACCTTC.